These 31 T cell receptor beta chains were all obtained from the same sample, sequenced in a study of T cell changes during pregnancy in multiple sclerosis. Method: immunoSEQ multiplex PCR; TCRdb's copy keeps in-frame clones and lacks some. The sample lists fewer than 55,000 clones; around 90% were seen once. The starting material was CD4+ T cells from peripheral blood mononuclear cells, obtained in the third trimester of pregnancy. The receptors stem from a female donor with multiple sclerosis, enrolled in a pregnancy study.

The genes are TRBV6-5 and TRBJ2-5; 7 bases are a match to TRBD2. Germline V gene lookup returns CDR1 MNHEY and CDR2 SVGAGI. The CDR3 sequence is 16 residues long. V lost 1 base, J lost 1 base, and 6 bases stayed unmatched. CDR3 region: CASSYFGGGIQETQYF. In DNA, the CDR3 is TGTGCCAGCAGTTACTTCGGCGGGGGAATCCAAGAGACCCAGTACTTC.

The V gene is TRBV10-3, the J gene TRBJ2-2; D perhaps matches TRBD1 (6 bases). Trimming took 2 bases from V and 6 from J, leaving 13 bases between them. Germline lookup yields CDR1 ENHRY and CDR2 SYGVKD. The CDR3 is made up of 15 amino acids. The DNA of the CDR3 is TGTGCCATCAGTGAGACCACACAGGGTTCCGGGGAGCTGTTTTTT. Protein product: CAISETTQGSGELFF.

V is TRBV9 and J is TRBJ2-3; 8 bases agree with TRBD2. CDR1 and CDR2 (germline): SGDLS, YYNGEE. V lost 1 base and J lost 2; bases outside the gene matches: 12. The length of the CDR3 is 18 residues. CDR3 amino acids: CASSVQVAAGGLTDTQYF. The CDR3 nucleotides are TGTGCCAGCAGCGTACAAGTAGCGGCGGGGGGCCTCACAGATACGCAGTATTTT.

This chain joins TRBV5-6 and TRBJ1-2, with no clear D. The length of the CDR3 is 14 residues. Germline-derived CDR1 and CDR2 are SGHDT and YYEEEE. V was trimmed by 1 base and J by 4 bases, leaving 11 bases between them. The CDR3 sequence: CASSLLLPSYGYTF. CDR3 in DNA: TGTGCCAGCAGCTTGTTATTACCGAGCTATGGCTACACCTTC.

The chain carries TRBV18 and TRBJ1-1, with D possibly TRBD1 on 5 matching bases. Trimming took 1 base from V and 4 from J, leaving 7 bases between them. The CDR3 has 13 amino acids. The V gene's germline CDR1 is KGHSH and CDR2 LQKENI. As DNA, the CDR3 is TGTGCCAGCTCACCACTGGGGGGCACTGAAGCTTTCTTT. It encodes CASSPLGGTEAFF. Supplemented by reference TRBV18 and TRBJ1-1, the full variable domain reads NAGVMQNPRHLVRRRGQEARLRCSPMKGHSHVYWYRQLPEEGLKFMVYLQKENIIDESGMPKERFSAEFPKEGPSILRIQQVVRGDSAAYFCASSPLGGTEAFFGQGTRLTVV.

The chain carries TRBV5-5 and TRBJ2-2; D not resolved. The CDR3 has 12 amino acids. CDR1 is SGHKS, CDR2 YYEKEE, per germline (reference sequence). The V gene lost 4 bases and the J gene lost 6 bases, with 7 bases spanning the gap. CDR3 sequence reads: CASSLPAGELFF. Written as DNA, the CDR3 is TGTGCCAGCAGCCTCCCGGCCGGGGAGCTGTTTTTT.

The chain uses TRBV11-2 and TRBJ2-3; 10 bases align to TRBD2. Germline values: CDR1 SGHAT, CDR2 FQNNGV. Trimming removed 2 bases from V and 7 bases from J; junction bases left unmatched: 9. This CDR3 spans 16 amino acids. CDR3 DNA sequence: TGTGCCAGCAGCTTAATGGTCCTAGCGGGGGCGAATACGCAGTATTTT. It yields the protein CASSLMVLAGANTQYF.

The chain links TRBV11-2 to TRBJ2-7; the D is unclear. The CDR3 has 15 amino acids. Germline V CDR1 and CDR2: SGHAT, FQNNGV. V gave up 1 base and J gave up 2 bases, with 12 bases separating them. In DNA form, the CDR3 reads TGTGCCAGCAGCTTAGCCCAGTGGCAGGCCTACGAGCAGTACTTC. Translating gives CASSLAQWQAYEQYF.

The chain couples TRBV15 to TRBJ2-6, with D possibly matching TRBD1 (6 bases). In germline, CDR1 is LNHNV, CDR2 YYDKDF (reference sequence). The V and J ends lost 0 bases and 0 bases respectively, with 15 bases between them. CDR3 size: 19 residues. DNA of the CDR3: TGTGCCACCAGCAGAGAAGGAGGCAGGGGAAGCTCTGGGGCCAACGTCCTGACTTTC. Translating it yields CATSREGGRGSSGANVLTF.

This CDR3 reads CASSPAEHQPQHF. CDR3 DNA: TGTGCCAGCTCACCGGCCGAACATCAGCCCCAGCATTTT. The gene calls are TRBV18 and TRBJ1-5; D remains unclear. Trimming stripped 3 bases from V and 5 bases from J, with 8 bases between. This CDR3 comprises 13 residues. Looked up from germline, CDR1 is KGHSH and CDR2 is LQKENI.

The V call is TRBV7-2, the J call TRBJ1-1; D gene unclear. The germline V gene has CDR1 SGHTA and CDR2 FQGNSA. V lost 6 bases and J lost 1, with 15 bases in between. The CDR3 consists of 15 residues. The DNA for the CDR3 is TGTGCCAGCAGACCAACAGAGAGCAGGAACACTGAAGCTTTCTTT. Translated: CASRPTESRNTEAFF.

The chain has TRBV19 and TRBJ1-5; D remains ambiguous. Germline assignment: CDR1 LNHDA and CDR2 SQIVND (reference sequence). V was pared by 3 bases and J by 2 bases, with 14 bases between. CDR3 length: 16 residues. CDR3 DNA sequence: TGTGCCAGTAGTATCCTCAACCGACTGGGCAATCAGCCCCAGCATTTT. Translating gives CASSILNRLGNQPQHF.

The V gene is TRBV5-1, the J gene TRBJ2-3; tentative D call: TRBD1 (6 bases). This CDR3 region has 14 residues. V lost 0 bases to trimming and J lost 6 bases, with 11 bases between them. Per the germline V gene, CDR1 is SGHRS and CDR2 is YFSETQ. As DNA, the CDR3 is TGCGCCAGCAGCTTGGGCCCGCAGGGGGATACGCAGTATTTT. Encoded protein: CASSLGPQGDTQYF.

The V and J genes are TRBV20-1 and TRBJ2-2, with 7 bases aligning to TRBD2. The CDR3 has 11 amino acids. CDR1 is DFQATT, CDR2 SNEGSKA, per germline (reference sequence). V shed 0 bases and J 15 bases; nucleotides not matched to a gene: 4. The CDR3 here is CSARESGRVFF. In DNA, the CDR3 is TGCAGTGCTAGAGAGTCAGGGAGGGTGTTTTTT.

V and J are TRBV6-1 and TRBJ1-5, with 8 bases matching TRBD1. The V segment lost 8 bases and the J segment 4 bases; nucleotides outside the gene matches: 10. This CDR3 has 15 residues. CDR1 and CDR2 from the germline V gene are MNHNS and SASEGT. For the CDR3, the DNA is TGTGCCAGCTCCCCGGGACAGGCAAGGAATCAGCCCCAGCATTTT. Translating it yields CASSPGQARNQPQHF.

The chain joins TRBV6-1 to TRBJ2-7; no firm D call. V was trimmed by 0 bases and J by 4 bases, leaving 4 bases between them. The CDR3 extends over 12 amino acids. Germline V gives CDR1 MNHNS, CDR2 SASEGT. CDR3 coding DNA: TGTGCCAGCAGTGAAGCTCGGTACGAGCAGTACTTC. Amino acids: CASSEARYEQYF.

V gene TRBV5-1 combines with J gene TRBJ1-1; TRBD1 aligns across 10 bases. Germline loops: CDR1 SGHRS, CDR2 YFSETQ. V was pared by 4 bases and J by 4 bases, with 7 bases of the junction left unmatched. The CDR3 runs 15 residues. The CDR3 DNA sequence: TGCGCCAGCAGCGCGGACAGGGGGTTGGCCACTGAAGCTTTCTTT. Translation gives CASSADRGLATEAFF. The variable domain in full, completed from reference TRBV5-1 and TRBJ1-1, reads KAGVTQTPRYLIKTRGQQVTLSCSPISGHRSVSWYQQTPGQGLQFLFEYFSETQRNKGNFPGRFSGRQFSNSRSEMNVSTLELGDSALYLCASSADRGLATEAFFGQGTRLTVV.

This chain connects TRBV7-3 to TRBJ2-3, with 11 bases aligning to TRBD2. The germline gives CDR1 SGHTA, CDR2 FQGTGA. The CDR3 runs to 15 residues. V was clipped by 5 bases and J by 5 bases; unmatched bases: 6. The chain's CDR3 is CASSRSGGAVDTQYF. The CDR3 DNA reads TGTGCCAGCAGCCGTAGCGGGGGGGCCGTAGATACGCAGTATTTT.

V gene TRBV9 combines with J gene TRBJ1-1; 8 nucleotides agree with TRBD1. The CDR3 is made up of 15 amino acids. Trimming took 1 base from V and 4 from J; bases not matched to a gene: 6. Looked up from germline, CDR1 is SGDLS and CDR2 is YYNGEE. Here the CDR3 DNA reads TGTGCCAGCAGCGTAACAGACAGGGGTGGCACTGAAGCTTTCTTT. Translation gives CASSVTDRGGTEAFF.

The table lists this clone with a count of one. This chain uses TRBV6-1 with TRBJ2-5; 7 positions agree with TRBD1. Germline V gene lookup returns CDR1 MNHNS and CDR2 SASEGT. The CDR3 is 13 residues long. J lost 2 bases, V lost 3 bases, and 0 bases had no gene match. CDR3 amino acids: CASSEGQQETQYF. Here the CDR3 DNA reads TGTGCCAGCAGTGAGGGACAGCAAGAGACCCAGTACTTC.

V usage is TRBV29-1 and J usage is TRBJ2-1, with a tentative D call TRBD1 (6 bases). The CDR3 totals 14 residues. The germline V gene encodes CDR1 SQVTM and CDR2 ANQGSEA. Deletions cut 8 bases from V and 0 bases from J, with 14 bases between. The CDR3 reads CSFRTGSSYNEQFF. CDR3 nucleotides: TGCAGCTTTAGAACAGGGAGCTCCTACAATGAGCAGTTCTTC.

The V gene is TRBV2, the J gene TRBJ1-4; D may be TRBD1 (5 bases). Germline CDR1 is SNHLY and CDR2 is FYNNEI. The CDR3 extends over 16 amino acids. V lost 1 base to trimming and J lost 7 bases, with 16 bases between them. This CDR3 reads CASSEGGVMGGEKLFF. The CDR3 bases are TGTGCCAGCAGTGAAGGGGGGGTCATGGGCGGTGAAAAACTGTTTTTT.

This clone was seen only once. The chain links TRBV6-1 to TRBJ1-2, with TRBD1 matching 8 bases. V dropped 8 bases and J dropped 8; count of bases not matched to a gene: 13. The germline CDR1 and CDR2 sequences are MNHNS and SASEGT. The CDR3 runs to 14 residues. For the CDR3, the DNA is TGTGCCAGCCTCTTGGACAGGGTGGTCGAGGGCTACACCTTC. It encodes CASLLDRVVEGYTF.

This clone was seen once. The chain joins TRBV7-6 to TRBJ2-1, with 16 bases aligning to TRBD2. V shed 5 bases, J shed 6 bases, and the junction held 7 bases outside the gene matches. This CDR3 spans 17 amino acids. The germline gives CDR1 SGHVS, CDR2 FNYEAQ. CDR3 residues: CASSLGLAGGLVNEQFF. The CDR3 region has the DNA TGTGCCAGCAGCCTGGGACTAGCGGGGGGGTTAGTCAATGAGCAGTTCTTC. Using reference TRBV7-6 and TRBJ2-1 for the parts outside the CDR3, the full variable domain is GAGVSQSPRYKVTKRGQDVALRCDPISGHVSLYWYRQALGQGPEFLTYFNYEAQQDKSGLPNDRFSAERPEGSISTLTIQRTEQRDSAMYRCASSLGLAGGLVNEQFFGPGTRLTVL.

This chain links TRBV19 with TRBJ2-7; TRBD1 matches 9 bases. The CDR3 contains 15 residues. Germline V lookup: CDR1 LNHDA, CDR2 SQIVND (reference sequence). The V and J ends lost 2 bases and 1 base, in that order; junction bases with no gene match: 3. DNA for the CDR3: TGTGCCAGTAGTATAACTGGACAGGGGTCCTACGAGCAGTACTTC. This sequence encodes CASSITGQGSYEQYF. The full variable domain, its missing parts supplied by reference TRBV19 and TRBJ2-7, is DGGITQSPKYLFRKEGQNVTLSCEQNLNHDAMYWYRQDPGQGLRLIYYSQIVNDFQKGDIAEGYSVSREKKESFPLTVTSAQKNPTAFYLCASSITGQGSYEQYFGPGTRLTVT.

The rearrangement joins TRBV4-1 to TRBJ2-1; 9 nucleotides align to TRBD1. The trim removed 2 bases at V and 6 bases at J, leaving 5 bases unmatched. CDR1 and CDR2 from the germline V gene are MGHRA and YSYEKL. The CDR3 covers 15 residues. CDR3 in amino acids: CASSQFWGQGNEQFF. The CDR3 DNA reads TGCGCCAGCAGCCAATTTTGGGGACAGGGCAATGAGCAGTTCTTC.

V and J are TRBV7-2 and TRBJ1-2; the D gene is possibly TRBD1 (6 bases). V was clipped by 5 bases and J by 5 bases, with 15 bases between them. Germline-derived CDR1 and CDR2 are SGHTA and FQGNSA. The CDR3 spans 14 residues. The CDR3 loop reads CASSHGGGSYGYTF. The CDR3 nucleotides are TGTGCCAGCAGCCATGGGGGCGGGAGTTATGGCTACACCTTC.

This chain connects TRBV10-3 to TRBJ2-1, with 9 bases identical to TRBD1. Germline trimming cut 8 bases from V and 6 bases from J; bases unmatched to any gene: 11. Looked up from germline, CDR1 is ENHRY and CDR2 is SYGVKD. This CDR3 comprises 15 residues. The CDR3: CAIGTGTGRGNEQFF. The CDR3 coding sequence is TGTGCCATCGGGACCGGGACAGGGAGAGGCAATGAGCAGTTCTTC.

The chain has TRBV4-1 and TRBJ1-6; no firm D call. V shed 0 bases and J shed 16 bases, with 10 bases lying between them. The germline CDR1 and CDR2 sequences are MGHRA and YSYEKL. The CDR3 totals 12 residues. The CDR3, as DNA: TGCGCCAGCAGCCAAGATTCCCAACGGCTCCACTTT. Amino acids: CASSQDSQRLHF.

This rearrangement joins TRBV7-3 to TRBJ2-2; weak D call: TRBD1 (6 bases). V lost 0 bases and J 6 bases, leaving 17 bases between the germline ends. CDR3 size: 17 residues. From germline, CDR1 is SGHTA and CDR2 FQGTGA. This CDR3 reads CASSLTHTGFVAGELFF. The DNA of the CDR3 is TGTGCCAGCAGCTTAACGCATACAGGGTTTGTTGCCGGGGAGCTGTTTTTT.

The V gene is TRBV27, the J gene TRBJ1-2; 7 nucleotides match TRBD1. This CDR3 contains 17 residues. Germline values: CDR1 MNHEY, CDR2 SMNVEV (reference sequence). J gave up 5 bases and V 7 bases, and 19 bases lay outside the gene matches. As DNA, the CDR3 is TGTGCCAGCACCCCCCAGGGGGTCGCTCGGGGCTTGTATGGCTACACCTTC. Its protein product is CASTPQGVARGLYGYTF.